The 19 T cell receptor beta chains below all came from one sample that was sequenced in a study of CD8 T cells in ankylosing spondylitis. Study findings and constraints: Typical of ankylosing spondylitis blood, it appeared, was a TCR beta motif of several highly homologous variants.

These receptors are not linked to any known antigen. TCRdb passed the 5' RACE reads through MiXCR, listing each CDR3 protein once. The profile shows 200,000 to 250,000 distinct CDR3 sequences, more than 5.5% of them singletons. The sequenced sample consisted of blood, either unsorted or a sorted T cell fraction (not recorded which). These TCRs come from a male donor with ankylosing spondylitis.

The CDR3 bases are TGCAGTGCTAGAGTTGCCTCCGCCGACAGGGATTTTCATAGCAATCAGCCCCAGCATTTT. This encodes CSARVASADRDFHSNQPQHF. The genes are TRBV20-1 and TRBJ1-5; 7 bases agree with TRBD1. Germline V gives CDR1 DFQATT, CDR2 SNEGSKA (reference sequence). The CDR3 extends over 20 amino acids. V dropped 1 base and J dropped 0; count of bases not matched to a gene: 18.

This clonotype was picked up many times. The rearrangement joins TRBV9 to TRBJ2-3; TRBD1 is a possible D gene (7 bases). Germline lookup yields CDR1 SGDLS and CDR2 YYNGEE. Trimming took off 0 bases at V and 2 bases at J, with 13 bases between the two ends. This CDR3 contains 16 residues. CDR3 loop: CASSVEGGQATDTQYF. As DNA, the CDR3 is TGTGCCAGCAGCGTAGAGGGAGGACAGGCCACAGATACGCAGTATTTT.

In DNA form, the CDR3 reads TGCGCCAGCAGCCAAGAAACAGCGGAGTGGGGCGAGCAGTACTTC. This encodes CASSQETAEWGEQYF. The chain couples TRBV4-1 to TRBJ2-7; perhaps TRBD2 as D (5 bases). The length of the CDR3 is 15 residues. Germline loops: CDR1 MGHRA, CDR2 YSYEKL. V was cut by 0 bases and J by 6 bases, with 15 bases left in between.

Many counts were recorded for this clonotype. V is TRBV5-1 and J is TRBJ1-5; D is unresolved. V lost 4 bases, J lost 7 bases, and 9 bases lay in between. This CDR3 has 12 residues. Germline lookup yields CDR1 SGHRS and CDR2 YFSETQ. CDR3 in DNA: TGCGCCAGCAGCCCGTCAGGACAGCCCCAGCATTTT. It specifies CASSPSGQPQHF.

This clonotype was observed a few times. The V and J genes are TRBV29-1 and TRBJ1-2; no reliable D call. Trimming took off 0 bases at V and 3 bases at J, with 14 bases between the two ends. Germline CDR1 SQVTM, CDR2 ANQGSEA. The CDR3 length is 15 residues. The CDR3 coding sequence is TGCAGCGTTGAAGATCTGGGGATCCGGGACTATGGCTACACCTTC. Amino acids: CSVEDLGIRDYGYTF.

The gene calls are TRBV7-9 and TRBJ1-2; no clear D gene. CDR3 length: 13 residues. V shed 5 bases and J shed 4 bases, with 11 bases lying between them. Germline V gives CDR1 SEHNR, CDR2 FQNEAQ (reference sequence). The CDR3 spells CASSPGHVYGYTF. For the CDR3, the DNA is TGTGCCAGCAGCCCCGGGCACGTCTATGGCTACACCTTC.

The J gene is TRBJ2-5, the V gene TRBV7-6, with D perhaps being TRBD1 or TRBD2 (5 bases each). The V and J ends lost 4 bases and 8 bases respectively, with 20 bases between them. Germline V gives CDR1 SGHVS, CDR2 FNYEAQ. The CDR3 has 15 residues. The CDR3 sequence is CASSSEGSRRTTQYF. In DNA, the CDR3 is TGTGCCAGCAGCTCCGAGGGGAGTCGGCGAACAACCCAGTACTTC.

Ten or more counts support this clonotype. The chain links TRBV3-1 to TRBJ2-7; weak D call: TRBD2 (6 bases). The CDR3 consists of 14 residues. The germline CDR1 and CDR2 sequences are LGHDT and YNNKEL (reference sequence). The ends were cut back, 4 bases at V and 4 bases at J, with 14 bases in the middle. The chain's CDR3 is CASSLREVRYEQYF. In DNA form, the CDR3 reads TGTGCCAGCAGCCTGAGGGAGGTACGGTACGAGCAGTACTTC.

Many counts were recorded for this clonotype. The J gene is TRBJ1-1, the V gene TRBV6-5; D is unresolved. Looked up from germline, CDR1 is MNHEY and CDR2 is SVGAGI. This CDR3 is 14 amino acids long. V lost 2 bases and J 0 bases, leaving 7 bases between the germline ends. The CDR3 loop is CASSYGFLNTEAFF. The CDR3, as DNA: TGTGCCAGCAGTTACGGGTTCTTGAACACTGAAGCTTTCTTT.

This clonotype was picked up many times. The genes are TRBV7-9 and TRBJ2-3; 7 bases map to TRBD1. The CDR3 is made up of 14 amino acids. V was clipped by 5 bases and J by 6 bases; unmatched bases: 8. The germline V gene encodes CDR1 SEHNR and CDR2 FQNEAQ (reference sequence). The CDR3 coding sequence is TGTGCCAGCAGCCCAGACAGGGTCCGGGATACGCAGTATTTT. Amino acids: CASSPDRVRDTQYF.

This clonotype occurred many times. The chain employs TRBV24-1 and TRBJ2-1, with TRBD2 matching over 8 bases. Trimming took 9 bases from V and 9 from J; bases not matched to a gene: 9. CDR1 and CDR2 (germline): KGHDR, SFDVKD. CDR3 length: 13 residues. CDR3 coding DNA: TGTGCCACCCAATACGGGACTAGAAGTGAGCAGTTCTTC. Protein product: CATQYGTRSEQFF.

This clonotype has at least ten counts. The rearrangement joins TRBV27 to TRBJ1-5, with D possibly being TRBD1 (6 bases). CDR1 is MNHEY and CDR2 is SMNVEV in the germline V gene (reference sequence). The CDR3 loop spans 17 amino acids. The germline V and J ends were trimmed by 5 bases and 2 bases, with 19 bases remaining between them. The CDR3 nucleotides read TGTGCCAGCAGTAATATCTTAGTCAGGGGACGCAATCAGCCCCAGCATTTT. Amino acid sequence: CASSNILVRGRNQPQHF.

Many counts were recorded for this clonotype. The genes are TRBV7-9 and TRBJ2-7; 11 nucleotides agree with TRBD2. The CDR3 covers 15 residues. The J segment lost 2 bases and the V segment lost 9 bases, leaving 9 bases of the junction unmatched. Per germline, CDR1 SEHNR and CDR2 FQNEAQ (reference sequence). The CDR3 coding sequence is TGTGCCAGTAGCCACGGGACTAGCGGCCCCTACGAGCAGTACTTC. It is translated as CASSHGTSGPYEQYF.

This clonotype came up many times. The chain joins TRBV12-3 or TRBV12-4 to TRBJ1-2; D call uncertain. Trimming took off 3 bases at V and 10 bases at J, with 15 bases between the two ends. The CDR3 is 13 amino acids. The CDR3 here is CASSLSGGWAYTF. CDR3 DNA: TGTGCCAGCAGTTTGTCCGGCGGGTGGGCCTACACCTTC.

The V gene is TRBV20-1, the J gene TRBJ2-3; 8 bases are a match to TRBD2. CDR1 is DFQATT, CDR2 SNEGSKA, per germline (reference sequence). The junction had 13 bases not matched to a gene; V was cut back by 5 bases and J by 3 bases. This CDR3 spans 16 amino acids. The CDR3 loop is CSALSLSGDGTDTQYF. The CDR3 DNA sequence: TGCAGTGCTTTAAGCCTTAGCGGGGATGGGACAGATACGCAGTATTTT.

The J gene is TRBJ2-5, the V gene TRBV12-3 or TRBV12-4, with a weak D call TRBD2 (5 bases). V lost 11 bases and J lost 5, with 30 bases in between. The CDR3 contains 17 residues. CDR3 amino acids: CARSLRRDGVNSETQYF. The CDR3 bases are TGTGCCCGCTCCCTCCGACGGGATGGAGTTAATTCTGAGACCCAGTACTTC.

There are many counts of this clonotype. The V call is TRBV20-1, the J call TRBJ2-5, with a possible D match to TRBD1 (5 bases). Trimming left V 6 bases short and J 3 bases short, with 11 bases between. The CDR3 has 12 residues. Per germline, CDR1 DFQATT and CDR2 SNEGSKA (reference sequence). Here the CDR3 reads CSAPTVEETQYF. CDR3 sequence (DNA): TGCAGTGCACCGACAGTGGAAGAGACCCAGTACTTC.

The rearrangement links TRBV6-2 or TRBV6-3 to TRBJ1-1, with D perhaps matching TRBD1 (5 bases). Germline CDR1 is MNHEY and CDR2 is SVGEGT. V was pared by 7 bases and J by 11 bases, with 14 bases between. The CDR3 contains 11 residues. CDR3 sequence: CASTPGGSAFF. The CDR3 DNA sequence: TGTGCCAGCACCCCCGGGGGGTCGGCTTTCTTT.

Details on this clonotype: A much larger clonotype is one base distant, so this may be a read error. The rearrangement uses TRBV20-1 and TRBJ2-1; 9 bases match TRBD2. The germline gives CDR1 DFQATT, CDR2 SNEGSKA (reference sequence). The CDR3 totals 15 residues. The CDR3, as DNA: TGCCGTGCTAGAGATCTAGCGGGATTTTACAATGAGCAGTTCTTC. Translated: CRARDLAGFYNEQFF.